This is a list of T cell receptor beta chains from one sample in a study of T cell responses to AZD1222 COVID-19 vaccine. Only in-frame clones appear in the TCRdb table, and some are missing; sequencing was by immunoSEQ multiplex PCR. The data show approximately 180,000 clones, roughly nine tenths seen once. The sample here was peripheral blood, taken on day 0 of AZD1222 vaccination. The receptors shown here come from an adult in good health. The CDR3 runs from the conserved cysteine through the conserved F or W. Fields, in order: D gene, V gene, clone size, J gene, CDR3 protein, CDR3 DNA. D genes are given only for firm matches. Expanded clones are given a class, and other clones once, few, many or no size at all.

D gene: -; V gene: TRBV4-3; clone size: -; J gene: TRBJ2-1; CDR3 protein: CASSQTTGGNGEQFF; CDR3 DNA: TGCGCCAGCAGCCAGACTACAGGTGGGAATGGTGAGCAGTTCTTC
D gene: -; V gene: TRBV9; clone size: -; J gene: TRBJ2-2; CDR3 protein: CASSVGRLDTGELFF; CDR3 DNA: TGTGCCAGCAGCGTAGGGAGACTTGACACCGGGGAGCTGTTTTTT
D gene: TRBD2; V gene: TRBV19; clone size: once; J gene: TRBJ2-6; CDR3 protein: CASNSGGLSGANVLTF; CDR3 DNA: TGTGCCAGCAATAGCGGGGGGTTGTCTGGGGCCAACGTCCTGACTTTC
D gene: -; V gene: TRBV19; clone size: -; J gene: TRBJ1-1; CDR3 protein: CASSEALNTEAFF; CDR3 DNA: TGTGCCAGTAGCGAAGCCCTGAACACTGAAGCTTTCTTT
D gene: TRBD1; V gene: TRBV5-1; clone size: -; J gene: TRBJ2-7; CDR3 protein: CASRTGTGSCEQYF; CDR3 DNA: TGCGCCAGCAGGACCGGGACAGGGAGCTGCGAGCAGTACTTC
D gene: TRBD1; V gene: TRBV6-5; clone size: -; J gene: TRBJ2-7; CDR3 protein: CASSSQGEEQYF; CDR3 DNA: TGTGCCAGCAGTTCCCAGGGGGAGGAGCAGTACTTC
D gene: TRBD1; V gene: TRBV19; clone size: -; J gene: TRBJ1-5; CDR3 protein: CASSEQGSGQPQHF; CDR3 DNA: TGTGCCAGTAGTGAACAGGGGAGTGGGCAGCCCCAGCATTTT
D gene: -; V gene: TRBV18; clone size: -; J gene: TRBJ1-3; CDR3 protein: CASSPPTENTIYF; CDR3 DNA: TGTGCCAGCTCACCACCGACGGAAAACACCATATATTTT
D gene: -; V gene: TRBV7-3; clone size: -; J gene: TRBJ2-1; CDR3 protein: CASSSSGAYNEQFF; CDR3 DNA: TGTGCCAGCAGCTCTTCAGGGGCCTACAATGAGCAGTTCTTC
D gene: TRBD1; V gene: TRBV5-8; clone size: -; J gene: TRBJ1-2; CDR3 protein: CASSKQGYGYTF; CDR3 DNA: TGTGCCAGCAGCAAACAGGGGTATGGCTACACCTTC
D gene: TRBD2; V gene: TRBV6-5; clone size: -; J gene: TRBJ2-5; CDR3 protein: CASSWASGETQYF; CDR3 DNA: TGTGCCAGCAGTTGGGCTAGCGGGGAGACCCAGTACTTC
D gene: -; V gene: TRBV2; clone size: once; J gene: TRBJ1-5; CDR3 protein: CASIGDNGSNQPQHF; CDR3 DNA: TGTGCCAGCATCGGGGACAATGGAAGCAATCAGCCCCAGCATTTT
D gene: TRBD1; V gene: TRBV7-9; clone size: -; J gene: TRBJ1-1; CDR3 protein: CASSGATGVNTEAFF; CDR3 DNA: TGTGCCAGCAGCGGCGCGACAGGGGTGAACACTGAAGCTTTCTTT
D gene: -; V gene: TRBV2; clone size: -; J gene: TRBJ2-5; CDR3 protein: CASTERETQYF; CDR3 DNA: TGTGCCAGCACGGAGCGGGAGACCCAGTACTTC
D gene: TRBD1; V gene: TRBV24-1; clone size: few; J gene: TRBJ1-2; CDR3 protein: CATKTGGYGYTF; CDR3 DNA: TGTGCCACCAAGACAGGGGGGTATGGCTACACCTTC
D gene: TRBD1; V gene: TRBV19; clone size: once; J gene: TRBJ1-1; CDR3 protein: CASSTHRGQYTEAFF; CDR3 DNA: TGTGCCAGTAGTACACACAGGGGGCAATACACTGAAGCTTTCTTT
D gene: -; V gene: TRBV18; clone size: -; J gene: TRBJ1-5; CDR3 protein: CASSPKQSNQPQHF; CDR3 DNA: TGTGCCAGCTCACCAAAACAGTCCAATCAGCCCCAGCATTTT
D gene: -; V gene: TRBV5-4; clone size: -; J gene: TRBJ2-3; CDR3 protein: CASSLPPTDTQYF; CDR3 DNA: TGTGCCAGCAGCTTGCCTCCCACAGATACGCAGTATTTT
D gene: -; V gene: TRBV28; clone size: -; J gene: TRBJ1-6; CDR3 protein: CASSPLDRQSPLHF; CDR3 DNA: TGTGCCAGCAGTCCTCTAGACCGGCAGTCACCCCTCCACTTT
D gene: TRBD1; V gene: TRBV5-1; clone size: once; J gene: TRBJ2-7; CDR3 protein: CASSLDGTAYYEQYF; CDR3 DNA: TGCGCCAGCAGCTTGGATGGGACAGCCTACTACGAGCAGTACTTC
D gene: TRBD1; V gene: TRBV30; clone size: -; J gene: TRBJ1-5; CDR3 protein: CAWSTRQGVSQPQHF; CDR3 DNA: TGTGCCTGGAGTACAAGACAGGGGGTCAGTCAGCCCCAGCATTTT
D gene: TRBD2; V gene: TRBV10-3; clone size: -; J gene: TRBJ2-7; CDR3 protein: CAISEWGGGSSYEQYF; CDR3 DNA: TGTGCCATCAGTGAGTGGGGCGGGGGTAGCTCCTACGAGCAGTACTTC
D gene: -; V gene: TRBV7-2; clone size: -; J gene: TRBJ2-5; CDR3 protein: CASSLGVGRKTQYF; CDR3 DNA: TGTGCCAGCAGCTTAGGAGTGGGACGGAAGACCCAGTACTTC
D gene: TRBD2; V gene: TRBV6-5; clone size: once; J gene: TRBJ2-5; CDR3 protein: CASSSRASGGRETQYF; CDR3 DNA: TGTGCCAGCAGTTCCCGGGCTAGCGGGGGAAGGGAGACCCAGTACTTC
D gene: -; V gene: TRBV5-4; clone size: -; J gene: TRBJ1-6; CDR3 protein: CASSLLGGLVGGSPLHF; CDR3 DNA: TGTGCCAGCAGCTTATTAGGCGGTTTGGTTGGTGGTTCACCCCTCCACTTT
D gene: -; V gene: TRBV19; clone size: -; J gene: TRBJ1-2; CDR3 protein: CASSMARGYTF; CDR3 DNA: TGTGCCAGTAGTATGGCCCGGGGCTACACCTTC
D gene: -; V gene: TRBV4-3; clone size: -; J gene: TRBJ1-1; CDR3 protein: CASSQEGVTEAFF; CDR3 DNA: TGCGCCAGCAGCCAAGAGGGGGTCACTGAAGCTTTCTTT
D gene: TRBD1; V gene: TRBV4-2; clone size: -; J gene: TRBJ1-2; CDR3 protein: CASSQVDREQYGYTF; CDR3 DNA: TGTGCCAGCAGCCAAGTCGACAGGGAGCAATATGGCTACACCTTC
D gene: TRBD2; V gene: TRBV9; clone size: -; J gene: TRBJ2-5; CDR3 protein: CASSVATSGGNQETQYF; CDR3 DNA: TGTGCCAGCAGCGTAGCTACTAGCGGGGGGAATCAAGAGACCCAGTACTTC
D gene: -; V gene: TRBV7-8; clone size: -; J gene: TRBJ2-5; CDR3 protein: CASSLVRDPRDQETQYF; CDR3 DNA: TGTGCCAGCAGCTTAGTCCGGGACCCAAGAGACCAAGAGACCCAGTACTTC
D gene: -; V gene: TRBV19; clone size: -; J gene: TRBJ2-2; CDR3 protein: CASSRAGTNTGELFF; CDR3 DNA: TGTGCCAGTAGTAGGGCGGGAACGAACACCGGGGAGCTGTTTTTT
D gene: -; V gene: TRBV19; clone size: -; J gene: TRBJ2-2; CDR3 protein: CASSIDLTARGTGELFF; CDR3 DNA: TGTGCCAGTAGTATAGATCTCACAGCCAGGGGCACCGGGGAGCTGTTTTTT
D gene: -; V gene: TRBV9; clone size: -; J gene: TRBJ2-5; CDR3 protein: CASSVDPGSYQETQYF; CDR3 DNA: TGTGCCAGCAGCGTAGACCCAGGATCCTACCAAGAGACCCAGTACTTC
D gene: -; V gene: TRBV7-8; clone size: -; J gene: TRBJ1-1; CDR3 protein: CASSLGWQNTEAFF; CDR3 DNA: TGTGCCAGCAGCTTAGGGTGGCAGAACACTGAAGCTTTCTTT
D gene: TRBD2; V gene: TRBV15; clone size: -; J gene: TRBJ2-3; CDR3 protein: CATGASGGALDTQYF; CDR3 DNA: TGTGCCACCGGGGCTAGCGGGGGGGCTTTGGATACGCAGTATTTT
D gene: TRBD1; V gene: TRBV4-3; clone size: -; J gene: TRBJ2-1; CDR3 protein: CASSHGQGRNEQFF; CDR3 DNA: TGCGCCAGCAGCCACGGACAGGGAAGGAATGAGCAGTTCTTC
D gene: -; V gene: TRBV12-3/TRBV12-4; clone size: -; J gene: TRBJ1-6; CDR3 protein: CASSFAPNSPLHF; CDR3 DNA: TGTGCCAGCAGTTTCGCTCCCAATTCACCCCTCCACTTT
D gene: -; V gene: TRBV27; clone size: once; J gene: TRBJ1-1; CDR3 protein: CASSSGYTEAFF; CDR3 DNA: TGTGCCAGCAGTTCGGGTTACACTGAAGCTTTCTTT
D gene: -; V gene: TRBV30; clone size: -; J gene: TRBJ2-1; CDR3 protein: CAWRPPLARQFF; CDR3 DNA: TGTGCCTGGAGGCCCCCTTTAGCCCGACAGTTCTTC
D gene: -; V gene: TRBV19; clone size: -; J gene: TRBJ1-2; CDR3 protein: CASTPTGTGYGYTF; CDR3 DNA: TGTGCCAGTACCCCTACGGGGACGGGCTATGGCTACACCTTC
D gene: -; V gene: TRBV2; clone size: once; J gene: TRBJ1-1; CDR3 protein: CASSEALGGTEAFF; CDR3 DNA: TGTGCCAGCAGTGAAGCGCTTGGGGGAACCGAAGCTTTCTTT
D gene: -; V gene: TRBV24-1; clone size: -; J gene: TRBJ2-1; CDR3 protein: CATSGTGSNEQFF; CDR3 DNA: TGTGCCACCAGTGGTACAGGGTCGAATGAGCAGTTCTTC
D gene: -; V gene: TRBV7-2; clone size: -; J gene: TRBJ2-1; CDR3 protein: CASSLRGTGPVGKFF; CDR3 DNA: TGTGCCAGCAGCTTAAGAGGGACTGGGCCGGTTGGGAAGTTCTTC
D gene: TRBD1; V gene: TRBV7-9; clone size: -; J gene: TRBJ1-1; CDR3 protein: CASETGMNTEAFF; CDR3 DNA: TGTGCCAGCGAGACAGGGATGAACACTGAAGCTTTCTTT
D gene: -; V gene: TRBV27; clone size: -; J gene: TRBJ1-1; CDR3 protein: CASSPLRDVHTEAFF; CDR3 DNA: TGTGCCAGCAGTCCACTCCGGGACGTTCACACTGAAGCTTTCTTT
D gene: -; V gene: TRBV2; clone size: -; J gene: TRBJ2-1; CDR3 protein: CASSRRVGGSSYNEQFF; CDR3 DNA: TGTGCCAGCAGCCGAAGGGTGGGGGGTAGCTCCTACAATGAGCAGTTCTTC
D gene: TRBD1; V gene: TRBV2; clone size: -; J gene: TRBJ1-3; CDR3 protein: CATSDRGPGNTIYF; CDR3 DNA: TGTGCCACCTCGGACAGGGGGCCTGGAAACACCATATATTTT
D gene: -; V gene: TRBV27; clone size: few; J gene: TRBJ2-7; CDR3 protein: CASSFKDATYEQYF; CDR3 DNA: TGTGCCAGCAGTTTCAAGGACGCAACCTACGAGCAGTACTTC
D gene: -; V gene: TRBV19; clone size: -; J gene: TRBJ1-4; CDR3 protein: CASTIWGRRNEKLFF; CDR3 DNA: TGTGCCAGTACCATCTGGGGAAGGAGGAATGAAAAACTGTTTTTT
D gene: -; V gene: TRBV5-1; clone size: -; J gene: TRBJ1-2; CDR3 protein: CASSTNVGDANYGYTF; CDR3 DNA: TGCGCCAGCAGCACGAACGTGGGGGATGCTAACTATGGCTACACCTTC
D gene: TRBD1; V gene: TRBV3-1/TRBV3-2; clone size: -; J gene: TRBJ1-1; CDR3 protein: CASSRTGTVGTAEAFF; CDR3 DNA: TGTGCCAGCAGCCGGACAGGGACGGTGGGTACAGCTGAAGCTTTCTTT